This T cell receptor (beta chain) was identified in a study of T cell clones after liver transplantation. This clone was seen a single time. This CDR3 has 14 amino acids. Germline V gene data show CDR1 as MNHEY and CDR2 as SMNVEV (reference sequence). V lost 5 bases, J lost 6 bases, and 14 bases lay in between. TCRdb keeps only in-frame clones here, not all; method: immunoSEQ multiplex PCR. The sample lists about 68,000 clones, 85% to 95% occurring once. The origin of this receptor is a human patient who received a liver transplant. T cells may partly derive from the graft donor. The sequencing here drew on CD4+ T cells from blood, taken roughly 25 months after liver transplant. The genes are TRBV27 and TRBJ2-1; possibly TRBD1 or TRBD2 for D (6 bases each). DNA for the CDR3: TGTGCCAGCAGTCAGGGGCGGGGCGGCAATGAGCAGTTCTTC. Amino acids: CASSQGRGGNEQFF.